This T cell receptor (beta chain) appears in the sequencing data of a study of T cells in Graves' hyperthyroidism and ophthalmopathy. Overall study context: Peripheral blood collection took place at initial diagnosis, before any treatment.

Notes on the study in general: Most thyroid clonotypes with frequency above 0.001 were detected in blood.

The CDR3 regions of TCR beta were amplified from RNA transcripts. HTBI primers were employed in a first-round RT-PCR of the TCR CDR3. TCRdb reprocessed the multiplex PCR reads with MiXCR, giving one entry per CDR3 protein. Among 600,000 to 850,000 distinct CDR3 sequences listed, around 20% were seen once. Looked up from germline, CDR1 is LGHDT and CDR2 is YNNKEL (reference sequence). The CDR3 extends over 14 amino acids. With 5 bases removed from V and 6 bases from J, the gap between germline ends came to 16 bases. The hyperthyroidism was newly diagnosed and had lasted under 2 months; the patients were aged 18 to 65. This clonotype has a count of ten or more. Its target is unknown.

The TCR sequence derives from a woman in her 50s with Graves' hyperthyroidism that later progressed to Graves' ophthalmopathy. The sample was blood. The chain employs TRBV3-1 and TRBJ1-2; D unresolved. The CDR3 spells CASSKKESSNGYTF. DNA for the CDR3: TGTGCCAGCAGCAAGAAGGAGAGCAGTAATGGCTACACCTTC.